The sequence of this TCR beta chain was determined in a study of cytomegalovirus exposure and HLA in healthy donors. Study-wide results and limits: Later, an analysis showed that TCR beta chains associated with HLA were more clonally expanded than others that were equally common. What a later analysis reportedly showed was that an Asian-associated ancestry cluster had fewer N-insertions than the approximately 670-donor mean.

Researchers ran the PCR with 60 Vbeta and 13 Jbeta primers. Sequencing used immunoSEQ multiplex PCR; TCRdb keeps in-frame clones, though not all of them. The sample carries over 60,000 clones, about 70% recorded once. As regards this clone: What it binds is not known.

V dropped 0 bases and J dropped 5 bases, with 10 bases sitting between them. The germline gives CDR1 LGHNA, CDR2 YNFKEQ. The CDR3 contains 14 residues. Samples came from healthy bone marrow donors. This sequence was found in a man aged 18 to 35 in good health and CMV-seronegative. The source material was PBMCs. This chain links TRBV4-2 with TRBJ2-5, with a weak D call TRBD1 (5 bases). The DNA for the CDR3 is TGTGCCAGCAGCCAAGACCGGCCAGGGGAGACCCAGTACTTC. It codes for CASSQDRPGETQYF.